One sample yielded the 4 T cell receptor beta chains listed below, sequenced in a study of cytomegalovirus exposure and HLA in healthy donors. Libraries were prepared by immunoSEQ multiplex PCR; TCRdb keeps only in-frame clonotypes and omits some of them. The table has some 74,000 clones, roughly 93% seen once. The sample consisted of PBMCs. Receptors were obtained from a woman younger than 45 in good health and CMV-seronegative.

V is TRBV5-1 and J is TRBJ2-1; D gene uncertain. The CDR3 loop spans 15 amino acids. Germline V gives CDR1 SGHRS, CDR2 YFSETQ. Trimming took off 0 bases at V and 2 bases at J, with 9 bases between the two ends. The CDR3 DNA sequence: TGCGCCAGCAGCTTGGCTGTTGGCACCTACAATGAGCAGTTCTTC. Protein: CASSLAVGTYNEQFF.

This CDR3 is CASSEAGLDWYEQYF. For the CDR3, the DNA is TGTGCCAGCAGTGAGGCGGGATTGGATTGGTACGAGCAGTACTTC. This sequence joins TRBV2 and TRBJ2-7, with a tentative D call TRBD2 (6 bases). Trimming pared 3 bases from V and 4 bases from J, leaving 16 bases between. The germline gives CDR1 SNHLY, CDR2 FYNNEI. The CDR3 has 15 residues.

The CDR3 coding sequence is TGTGCCAGCAGCCCTCCCGGAGGGGACCATCAGCCCCAGCATTTT. It is translated as CASSPPGGDHQPQHF. The chain links TRBV16 to TRBJ1-5, with TRBD1 as a possible D gene (5 bases). This CDR3 comprises 15 residues. CDR1 and CDR2 (germline): KGHSY, FQNENV. Trimming left V 4 bases short and J 5 bases short, with 15 bases between.

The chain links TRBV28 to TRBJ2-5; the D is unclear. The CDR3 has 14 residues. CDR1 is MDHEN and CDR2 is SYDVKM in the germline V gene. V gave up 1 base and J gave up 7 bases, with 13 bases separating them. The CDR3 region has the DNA TGTGCCAGCAGTTTATCCAGCATCCCGGGGACCCAGTACTTC. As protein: CASSLSSIPGTQYF.